These T cell receptor beta chains were read from a single sample in a study of cytomegalovirus exposure and HLA in healthy donors. The table came from immunoSEQ multiplex PCR; TCRdb's copy has only in-frame clones and leaves some out. This table holds over 85,000 clones, 60% to 75% found once. Sequencing was performed on PBMCs. These receptors came from a female donor in good health and CMV-seronegative. Each CDR3 is given with its conserved first and last residue. Fields, in order: D gene, V gene, clone size, J gene, CDR3 DNA, CDR3 protein. The D gene is left open where the match is weak. Rows may omit the clone size; those that give it use once, few, many or a size class.

d_gene: .
v_gene: TRBV9
abundance: .
j_gene: TRBJ2-1
CDR3nt: TGTGCCAGCAGCGTAGCGGGAAGGCCCTACAATGAGCAGTTCTTC
CDR3aa: CASSVAGRPYNEQFF

d_gene: TRBD2
v_gene: TRBV7-2
abundance: .
j_gene: TRBJ2-3
CDR3nt: TGTGCCAGCAGCCCGGGACTAGCGGGTGCCGATACGCAGTATTTT
CDR3aa: CASSPGLAGADTQYF

d_gene: .
v_gene: TRBV19
abundance: .
j_gene: TRBJ1-5
CDR3nt: TGTGCCAGTAGCTCTCAGGGTGCGCCCCAGCATTTT
CDR3aa: CASSSQGAPQHF

d_gene: TRBD2
v_gene: TRBV27
abundance: .
j_gene: TRBJ2-3
CDR3nt: TGTGCCAGCGGCGGGGGTAATGGGCCGGATACGCAGTATTTT
CDR3aa: CASGGGNGPDTQYF

d_gene: TRBD1
v_gene: TRBV25-1
abundance: .
j_gene: TRBJ1-2
CDR3nt: TGTGCCAGCAGTGAATTCCGCGGGCAGGGGGCTTCACGCTACACCTTC
CDR3aa: CASSEFRGQGASRYTF

d_gene: TRBD1
v_gene: TRBV11-2
abundance: .
j_gene: TRBJ2-7
CDR3nt: TGTGCCAGCGAGACAGGGGGGGTCTACGAGCAGTACTTC
CDR3aa: CASETGGVYEQYF

d_gene: .
v_gene: TRBV18
abundance: .
j_gene: TRBJ2-1
CDR3nt: TGTGCCAGCTCACAGAGACTAGGATCCTACAATGAGCAGTTCTTC
CDR3aa: CASSQRLGSYNEQFF

d_gene: .
v_gene: TRBV5-6
abundance: .
j_gene: TRBJ1-2
CDR3nt: TGTGCCAGCAGCCGACCTACAGGGAACTATGGCTACACCTTC
CDR3aa: CASSRPTGNYGYTF

d_gene: TRBD1
v_gene: TRBV5-1
abundance: .
j_gene: TRBJ2-3
CDR3nt: TGCGCCAGCAGCTCGGGACAGAACACAGATACGCAGTATTTT
CDR3aa: CASSSGQNTDTQYF

d_gene: TRBD1
v_gene: TRBV15
abundance: once
j_gene: TRBJ1-6
CDR3nt: TGTGCCACCAGCAGAGATTTGGGACAGGACTCACCCCTCCACTTT
CDR3aa: CATSRDLGQDSPLHF

d_gene: .
v_gene: TRBV7-3
abundance: .
j_gene: TRBJ2-2
CDR3nt: TGTGCCAGCAGCCCCCGGCGTGCGGACACCGGGGAGCTGTTTTTT
CDR3aa: CASSPRRADTGELFF

d_gene: .
v_gene: TRBV29-1
abundance: few
j_gene: TRBJ2-5
CDR3nt: TGCAGCGTTGAAGGACAGTACCAAGAGACCCAGTACTTC
CDR3aa: CSVEGQYQETQYF

d_gene: .
v_gene: TRBV10-3
abundance: .
j_gene: TRBJ1-2
CDR3nt: TGTGCCATCAGTGAGAGGTGGACAGCGGGGGACTATGGCTACACCTTC
CDR3aa: CAISERWTAGDYGYTF

d_gene: TRBD1
v_gene: TRBV5-6
abundance: .
j_gene: TRBJ2-6
CDR3nt: TGTGCCAGCAGCTCACCGGGACAGGGCTTCTCTGGGGCCAACGTCCTGACTTTC
CDR3aa: CASSSPGQGFSGANVLTF

d_gene: .
v_gene: TRBV7-9
abundance: .
j_gene: TRBJ1-2
CDR3nt: TGTGCCAGCAGCTTAGCTTTCGATGGCGGCTACACCTTC
CDR3aa: CASSLAFDGGYTF

d_gene: TRBD1
v_gene: TRBV27
abundance: .
j_gene: TRBJ1-2
CDR3nt: TGTGCCAGCAGTTTTCAGACAGGGGGCATAAACTATGGCTACACCTTC
CDR3aa: CASSFQTGGINYGYTF

d_gene: .
v_gene: TRBV29-1
abundance: .
j_gene: TRBJ2-3
CDR3nt: TGCAGCGCTGAGCCTATAGCGGCAGATACGCAGTATTTT
CDR3aa: CSAEPIAADTQYF

d_gene: TRBD2
v_gene: TRBV25-1
abundance: .
j_gene: TRBJ2-5
CDR3nt: TGTGCCAGCAGTGAATTTAGGACTAGCGGGGTTCGAGAGACCCAGTACTTC
CDR3aa: CASSEFRTSGVRETQYF

d_gene: .
v_gene: TRBV10-3
abundance: .
j_gene: TRBJ2-1
CDR3nt: TGTGCCATCTCCGACAGCGCCTACAATGAGCAGTTCTTC
CDR3aa: CAISDSAYNEQFF

d_gene: .
v_gene: TRBV7-3
abundance: few
j_gene: TRBJ1-1
CDR3nt: TGTGCCAGCAGCCTCGACACGAACACTGAAGCTTTCTTT
CDR3aa: CASSLDTNTEAFF

d_gene: .
v_gene: TRBV6-1
abundance: .
j_gene: TRBJ2-3
CDR3nt: TGTGCCAGCAGTGAAGCGCATGGTAGCGGCACAGATACGCAGTATTTT
CDR3aa: CASSEAHGSGTDTQYF

d_gene: TRBD2
v_gene: TRBV15
abundance: .
j_gene: TRBJ2-3
CDR3nt: TGTGCCACCAGCGGAGCGGGAGAGAGCACAGATACGCAGTATTTT
CDR3aa: CATSGAGESTDTQYF

d_gene: .
v_gene: TRBV9
abundance: .
j_gene: TRBJ2-4
CDR3nt: TGTGCCAGCAGCCCCACAGGGACGGAAAACATTCAGTACTTC
CDR3aa: CASSPTGTENIQYF

d_gene: TRBD2
v_gene: TRBV9
abundance: .
j_gene: TRBJ2-1
CDR3nt: TGTGCCAGCAGCACCACTCGCGGCACTAGCGGGAGTAATGAGCAGTTCTTC
CDR3aa: CASSTTRGTSGSNEQFF

d_gene: .
v_gene: TRBV2
abundance: .
j_gene: TRBJ1-2
CDR3nt: TGTGCCAGCAGTGAAGGGCACGGGGGGCTAGGCACCTTC
CDR3aa: CASSEGHGGLGTF

d_gene: .
v_gene: TRBV18
abundance: .
j_gene: TRBJ1-4
CDR3nt: TGTGCCAGCTCACCAGGCCAGGGGAATTCGGGCGAAAAACTGTTTTTT
CDR3aa: CASSPGQGNSGEKLFF

d_gene: .
v_gene: TRBV7-2
abundance: .
j_gene: TRBJ1-2
CDR3nt: TGTGCCAGCAGCTTAGGCGGGACGGGCGGGATCTATGGCTACACCTTC
CDR3aa: CASSLGGTGGIYGYTF

d_gene: .
v_gene: TRBV6-1
abundance: .
j_gene: TRBJ2-4
CDR3nt: TGTGCCAGCATGACCCAGGCAGGAGGCATTCAGTACTTC
CDR3aa: CASMTQAGGIQYF

d_gene: .
v_gene: TRBV2
abundance: .
j_gene: TRBJ1-1
CDR3nt: TGTGCCAGCAGTCGTGACAGCCCCACTGAAGCTTTCTTT
CDR3aa: CASSRDSPTEAFF

d_gene: TRBD1
v_gene: TRBV19
abundance: .
j_gene: TRBJ1-1
CDR3nt: TGTGCCAGTAGTCCCGGACAGGGGGGAACTGAAGCTTTCTTT
CDR3aa: CASSPGQGGTEAFF

d_gene: .
v_gene: TRBV7-2
abundance: .
j_gene: TRBJ2-7
CDR3nt: TGTGCCAGCAGCCCATCGAGACAGACCGAGCAGTACTTC
CDR3aa: CASSPSRQTEQYF

d_gene: .
v_gene: TRBV2
abundance: .
j_gene: TRBJ2-1
CDR3nt: TGTGCCAGCAGTTCCCTTACGGGATACAATGAGCAGTTCTTC
CDR3aa: CASSSLTGYNEQFF

d_gene: .
v_gene: TRBV9
abundance: .
j_gene: TRBJ1-5
CDR3nt: TGTGCCAGCAGCGTAGAAGGAACCGGGTCGGGCAATCAGCCCCAGCATTTT
CDR3aa: CASSVEGTGSGNQPQHF

d_gene: TRBD1
v_gene: TRBV7-2
abundance: .
j_gene: TRBJ1-4
CDR3nt: TGTGCCAGCAGCAAACAGGGGGCCGCTGCAACTAATGAAAAACTGTTTTTT
CDR3aa: CASSKQGAAATNEKLFF

d_gene: .
v_gene: TRBV7-5
abundance: .
j_gene: TRBJ1-2
CDR3nt: TGTGCCAGAAGCGGGACAGGGGAGGATGGCTACACCTTC
CDR3aa: CARSGTGEDGYTF

d_gene: TRBD2
v_gene: TRBV6-6
abundance: .
j_gene: TRBJ2-1
CDR3nt: TGTGCCAGCATGTGGGGGGGGAACTACAATGAGCAGTTCTTC
CDR3aa: CASMWGGNYNEQFF

d_gene: TRBD1
v_gene: TRBV5-6
abundance: few
j_gene: TRBJ1-2
CDR3nt: TGTGCCAGCAGCTTTTTCACGCAGGGGGACGGCTATGGCTACACCTTC
CDR3aa: CASSFFTQGDGYGYTF

d_gene: TRBD1
v_gene: TRBV2
abundance: .
j_gene: TRBJ2-2
CDR3nt: TGTGCCAGCAGTGATTCGACAGGGTCCGCCGGGGAGCTGTTTTTT
CDR3aa: CASSDSTGSAGELFF

d_gene: .
v_gene: TRBV7-8
abundance: few
j_gene: TRBJ2-7
CDR3nt: TGTGCCAGCAGCTTAGGGATGGGGGGGCACTACGAGCAGTACTTC
CDR3aa: CASSLGMGGHYEQYF

d_gene: .
v_gene: TRBV2
abundance: .
j_gene: TRBJ2-1
CDR3nt: TGTGCCAGCAGCTCCCCCGACAGGAGCCTCTTTGGGGAGCAGTTCTTC
CDR3aa: CASSSPDRSLFGEQFF

d_gene: TRBD2
v_gene: TRBV11-2
abundance: few
j_gene: TRBJ2-5
CDR3nt: TGTGCCAGCAGCTTAAGCATAACCAGCGGGAAGGGGGAGACCCAGTACTTC
CDR3aa: CASSLSITSGKGETQYF

d_gene: .
v_gene: TRBV20-1
abundance: .
j_gene: TRBJ1-1
CDR3nt: TGCAGTGCTTCGACAGAGAGTGAAGCTTTCTTT
CDR3aa: CSASTESEAFF

d_gene: .
v_gene: TRBV30
abundance: .
j_gene: TRBJ2-2
CDR3nt: TGTGCCTGGATCTCGGGGAACACCGGGGAGCTGTTTTTT
CDR3aa: CAWISGNTGELFF

d_gene: .
v_gene: TRBV6-5
abundance: few
j_gene: TRBJ1-3
CDR3nt: TGTGCCAGCAGTTCCCAGGGATGGGGTTCTGGAAACACCATATATTTT
CDR3aa: CASSSQGWGSGNTIYF

d_gene: .
v_gene: TRBV4-1
abundance: .
j_gene: TRBJ1-6
CDR3nt: TGCGCCAGCAGCCAGCCCGGACAGAGCTCCTATAATTCACCCCTCCACTTT
CDR3aa: CASSQPGQSSYNSPLHF